This T cell receptor (beta chain) comes out of a study of neoadjuvant anti-PD-1 for oral cavity cancer. In the study overall: Most patients had three to four biweekly doses of 3 mg/kg nivolumab before resection. Study-level results: With three patients per group, TCR findings need larger cohorts. Non-responders to neoadjuvant nivolumab had significantly more clonal PBMC T cells than responders.

A word on this clone: Its antigen is not identified.

The CDR3 is 15 amino acids. The V end lost 1 base, the J end lost 5 bases, and 11 bases lay between the germline ends. CDR1 and CDR2 from the germline V gene are SEHNR and FQNEAQ (reference sequence). Stated time point: after neoadjuvant nivolumab, at surgical resection. Blood cells were analyzed directly, without culture or expansion. Libraries were prepared by immunoSEQ multiplex PCR; TCRdb keeps only in-frame clonotypes and omits some of them. Of approximately 13,000 clones in the sample, roughly 67% were seen once. The receptor's source is a person between 40 and 85 years old with oral cavity squamous cell carcinoma. The input for sequencing was PBMCs, taken after nivolumab (anti-PD-1) treatment. This chain links TRBV7-9 with TRBJ2-2; D gene uncertain. CDR3 region: CASSLVRVSTGELFF. The CDR3 DNA reads as TGTGCCAGCAGCTTAGTACGGGTTTCTACCGGGGAGCTGTTTTTT.